The 26 T cell receptor beta chains in this list originate from one sample, sequenced in a study of siplizumab effects on memory and regulatory T cells. TCRdb keeps only in-frame clones here, not all; method: immunoSEQ multiplex PCR. The sample lists around 100,000 clones; more than 90% were seen once. Sequenced input: CD4+ T cells sorted from blood. These receptor sequences come from a human donor in good health.

CDR3 nucleotide sequence: TGCGCCAGCAAAACGTCCGGGACAGCCACCGGGGAGCTGTTTTTT. Its protein product is CASKTSGTATGELFF. This rearrangement joins TRBV4-1 to TRBJ2-2, with 7 bases fitting TRBD1. The germline CDR1 and CDR2 sequences are MGHRA and YSYEKL. Losses at the gene ends were 7 bases for V and 4 bases for J; bases not matched to a gene: 9. This CDR3 region has 15 residues.

The rearrangement links TRBV7-2 to TRBJ2-2, with 10 positions matching TRBD1. Trimming at V came to 6 bases and at J to 7 bases, leaving 5 bases not matched to a gene. The germline V gene has CDR1 SGHTA and CDR2 FQGNSA. CDR3 size: 14 residues. The CDR3 protein is CASRLTGGDGELFF. The DNA for the CDR3 is TGTGCCAGCAGATTGACAGGGGGCGACGGGGAGCTGTTTTTT. Based on the CDR3 plus reference TRBV7-2 and TRBJ2-2, the full variable domain is GAGVSQSPSNKVTEKGKDVELRCDPISGHTALYWYRQSLGQGLEFLIYFQGNSAPDKSGLPSDRFSAERTGGSVSTLTIQRTQQEDSAVYLCASRLTGGDGELFFGEGSRLTVL.

The chain carries TRBV28 and TRBJ1-5; D is unclear. Trimming shortened V by 7 bases and J by 0 bases, and 13 bases separated the two germline ends. Germline V gives CDR1 MDHEN, CDR2 SYDVKM. This CDR3 spans 15 amino acids. DNA of the CDR3: TGTGCCAGCAAGAATGCAGGAAATAGCAATCAGCCCCAGCATTTT. This sequence encodes CASKNAGNSNQPQHF.

The V call is TRBV6-5, the J call TRBJ2-7; TRBD1 aligns across 7 bases. Trimming took 5 bases from V and 11 from J; bases not matched to a gene: 6. In germline, CDR1 is MNHEY, CDR2 SVGAGI. The CDR3 extends over 11 amino acids. CDR3 DNA sequence: TGTGCCAGCAGTCAGCGAGACAGGGAGTACTTC. Residues: CASSQRDREYF.

The chain couples TRBV6-5 to TRBJ2-3; TRBD2 matches at 11 bases. The germline gives CDR1 MNHEY, CDR2 SVGAGI. V lost 7 bases, J lost 2 bases, and 5 bases stayed unmatched. The CDR3 runs 15 residues. CDR3 sequence: CASTKLAGATDTQYF. In nucleotides, the CDR3 is TGTGCCAGCACCAAACTAGCGGGGGCCACAGATACGCAGTATTTT.

The chain couples TRBV10-2 to TRBJ1-1; D is uncertain. Germline V gene data show CDR1 as WSHSY and CDR2 as SAAADI. The V gene lost 7 bases and the J gene lost 6 bases, with 24 bases spanning the gap. This CDR3 spans 16 amino acids. The CDR3 bases are TGCGCCAGCACCACCTCTGCCGGGATGGAGTCCTCTGAAGCTTTCTTT. It specifies CASTTSAGMESSEAFF.

This chain connects TRBV7-2 to TRBJ2-7; no definite D call. In germline, CDR1 is SGHTA, CDR2 FQGNSA. V lost 1 base, J lost 0 bases, and 10 bases lay in between. The CDR3 is made up of 15 amino acids. The CDR3: CASSLGWVISYEQYF. Written as DNA, the CDR3 is TGTGCCAGCAGCTTAGGGTGGGTAATCTCCTACGAGCAGTACTTC.

The chain uses TRBV19 and TRBJ1-1, with D possibly being TRBD1 (5 bases). The ends were cut back, 6 bases at V and 7 bases at J, with 15 bases in the middle. CDR3 size: 13 residues. Germline V gives CDR1 LNHDA, CDR2 SQIVND (reference sequence). CDR3 amino acids: CASRDRLASEAFF. The CDR3 DNA reads as TGTGCCAGTAGAGACAGATTAGCGAGTGAAGCTTTCTTT.

The rearrangement uses TRBV6-1 and TRBJ1-1; D unresolved. The V gene lost 1 base and the J gene lost 8 bases, with 14 bases spanning the gap. The CDR3 covers 14 residues. Germline V CDR1 and CDR2: MNHNS, SASEGT. CDR3 protein: CASSEVDGLREAFF. The CDR3 nucleotides are TGTGCCAGCAGTGAAGTGGACGGTTTACGGGAAGCTTTCTTT.

The gene calls are TRBV7-2 and TRBJ2-7, with 9 bases aligning to TRBD1. Germline lookup yields CDR1 SGHTA and CDR2 FQGNSA. V gave up 8 bases and J gave up 4 bases; unmatched junction bases: 9. CDR3 length: 14 amino acids. CDR3 nucleotides: TGTGCCAGCGGACCATACAGGGGGCCTTACGAGCAGTACTTC. It translates to CASGPYRGPYEQYF.

The chain recombines TRBV19 with TRBJ2-7; 10 nucleotides agree with TRBD1. The CDR3 contains 12 residues. CDR1 is LNHDA and CDR2 is SQIVND in the germline V gene (reference sequence). The junction had 3 bases not matched to a gene; V was cut back by 7 bases and J by 6 bases. The CDR3 DNA sequence: TGTGCCAGTACGGGACAGGGGAGCGAGCAGTACTTC. Protein sequence: CASTGQGSEQYF.

This clone appeared once. The rearrangement uses TRBV27 and TRBJ2-5; 8 bases are shared with TRBD2. The assigned J gene may be wrong: the sequence end matches TRBJ2-7 better. CDR3 length: 13 amino acids. CDR1 and CDR2 from the germline V gene are MNHEY and SMNVEV (reference sequence). The CDR3 sequence: CASRGGGSYEQYF. The CDR3 DNA sequence: TGTGCCAGCAGAGGCGGGGGGAGCTACGAGCAGTACTTC.

In DNA form, the CDR3 reads TGTGCCAGCTCTCAGGGGGCCAAAAACATTCAGTACTTC. Encoded protein: CASSQGAKNIQYF. The chain couples TRBV28 to TRBJ2-4; D perhaps matches TRBD1 (6 bases). In germline, CDR1 is MDHEN, CDR2 SYDVKM. This CDR3 spans 13 amino acids. Trimming left V 8 bases short and J 1 base short, with 9 bases between.

This clone appeared a few times. The chain is built from TRBV18 and TRBJ1-5, with 12 bases fitting TRBD1. This CDR3 has 17 residues. Germline lookup yields CDR1 KGHSH and CDR2 LQKENI. Losses at the gene ends were 0 bases for V and 2 bases for J; bases not matched to a gene: 2. DNA of the CDR3: TGTGCCAGCTCACCACCAGGGACAGGGGGCGGCAATCAGCCCCAGCATTTT. This encodes CASSPPGTGGGNQPQHF.

This chain links TRBV20-1 with TRBJ2-1; D remains ambiguous. Germline values: CDR1 DFQATT, CDR2 SNEGSKA (reference sequence). V lost 4 bases and J 5 bases, leaving 6 bases between the germline ends. The CDR3 runs 11 residues. In nucleotides, the CDR3 is TGCAGTGCTATTTCGGACAATGAGCAGTTCTTC. Translation gives CSAISDNEQFF.

The gene calls are TRBV6-5 and TRBJ2-7; 11 bases are a match to TRBD1. The CDR3 runs 16 residues. V was pared by 2 bases and J by 1 base, with 4 bases of the junction left unmatched. Germline CDR1 and CDR2: MNHEY and SVGAGI. CDR3 bases: TGTGCCAGCAGTTACCCCGGGACAGGGGGGTCCTACGAGCAGTACTTC. Encoded protein: CASSYPGTGGSYEQYF.

The gene calls are TRBV5-1 and TRBJ2-1, with a weak D call TRBD1 (5 bases). CDR1 is SGHRS and CDR2 is YFSETQ in the germline V gene. Trimming left V 1 base short and J 0 bases short, with 11 bases between. The CDR3 consists of 16 residues. CDR3 nucleotide sequence: TGCGCCAGCAGCTTGACAGGTCTAGGCTCCTACAATGAGCAGTTCTTC. It yields the protein CASSLTGLGSYNEQFF. The entire variable domain, with the rest obtained from reference TRBV5-1 and TRBJ2-1, is as follows: KAGVTQTPRYLIKTRGQQVTLSCSPISGHRSVSWYQQTPGQGLQFLFEYFSETQRNKGNFPGRFSGRQFSNSRSEMNVSTLELGDSALYLCASSLTGLGSYNEQFFGPGTRLTVL.

The V call is TRBV7-2, the J call TRBJ2-6; a possible D gene is TRBD1 (5 bases). The germline V and J ends were trimmed by 5 bases and 0 bases, with 14 bases remaining between them. Germline CDR1 reads SGHTA; CDR2 reads FQGNSA. This CDR3 has 17 amino acids. The chain's CDR3 is CASSPRVWSSGANVLTF. The CDR3 coding sequence is TGTGCCAGCAGCCCCAGGGTTTGGAGCTCTGGGGCCAACGTCCTGACTTTC.

The CDR3 nucleotides read TGTGCCTCGGGGACAGGGTACACTGAAGCTTTCTTT. The encoded protein is CASGTGYTEAFF. The V and J genes are TRBV2 and TRBJ1-1, with 9 bases fitting TRBD1. The V gene end was trimmed by 11 bases and the J gene end by 3 bases; junction bases not matched to a gene: 4. CDR3 length: 12 residues. Per germline, CDR1 SNHLY and CDR2 FYNNEI.

The J gene is TRBJ2-5, the V gene TRBV19; D is uncertain. CDR3 length: 12 amino acids. Germline CDR1 reads LNHDA; CDR2 reads SQIVND (reference sequence). The V and J ends lost 8 bases and 1 base respectively, with 8 bases between them. CDR3 in amino acids: CASGRAQETQYF. In DNA form, the CDR3 reads TGTGCCAGTGGTAGAGCCCAAGAGACCCAGTACTTC.

This sequence joins TRBV30 and TRBJ2-2, with no clear D. This CDR3 region has 15 residues. The germline V gene encodes CDR1 GTSNPN and CDR2 SVGIG (reference sequence). The germline V and J ends were trimmed by 1 base and 4 bases, with 13 bases remaining between them. CDR3 sequence: CAWSETNAPTGELFF. The DNA of the CDR3 is TGTGCCTGGAGTGAGACGAACGCTCCCACCGGGGAGCTGTTTTTT.

This chain links TRBV7-3 with TRBJ2-1; D may be TRBD1 (5 bases). This CDR3 has 16 amino acids. V lost 6 bases and J lost 7, with 22 bases in between. Germline V CDR1 and CDR2: SGHTA, FQGTGA. The CDR3 bases are TGTGCCAGCAGGTCTACTGGGGCAGGGTATCGGAATGAGCAGTTCTTC. Translation: CASRSTGAGYRNEQFF.

J is TRBJ2-7 and V is TRBV16, with D maybe TRBD2 (7 bases). With 4 bases removed from V and 2 bases from J, the gap between germline ends came to 15 bases. This CDR3 comprises 15 residues. The germline V gene encodes CDR1 KGHSY and CDR2 FQNENV. The CDR3 here is CASSPLGGAPYEQYF. The DNA for the CDR3 is TGTGCCAGCAGCCCCCTGGGGGGGGCGCCCTACGAGCAGTACTTC.

This clone was seen more than once but under ten times. The sample contains more than one DNA sequence encoding this CDR3. The chain employs TRBV28 and TRBJ2-7; D may be TRBD2 (6 bases). Trimming pared 8 bases from V and 3 bases from J, leaving 11 bases between. The CDR3 runs 12 residues. Germline-derived CDR1 and CDR2 are MDHEN and SYDVKM. CDR3 nucleotides: TGTGCCAGCCGGGGACTTCACTACGAGCAGTACTTC. This sequence encodes CASRGLHYEQYF.

The chain carries TRBV5-1 and TRBJ2-7; 8 positions match TRBD1. Germline CDR1 and CDR2: SGHRS and YFSETQ. V shed 3 bases, J shed 7 bases, and the junction held 6 bases outside the gene matches. This CDR3 has 13 amino acids. DNA for the CDR3: TGCGCCAGCAGCTCGGGACAGGTATTAGAGCAGTACTTC. Its protein is CASSSGQVLEQYF.

CDR3: CASSSRGSGANVLTF. The CDR3 nucleotides read TGTGCCAGCAGCTCCAGGGGATCTGGGGCCAACGTCCTGACTTTC. This chain connects TRBV5-5 to TRBJ2-6; weak D call: TRBD1 (6 bases). The CDR3 covers 15 residues. V gave up 3 bases and J gave up 1 base, with 8 bases separating them. In germline, CDR1 is SGHKS, CDR2 YYEKEE (reference sequence).